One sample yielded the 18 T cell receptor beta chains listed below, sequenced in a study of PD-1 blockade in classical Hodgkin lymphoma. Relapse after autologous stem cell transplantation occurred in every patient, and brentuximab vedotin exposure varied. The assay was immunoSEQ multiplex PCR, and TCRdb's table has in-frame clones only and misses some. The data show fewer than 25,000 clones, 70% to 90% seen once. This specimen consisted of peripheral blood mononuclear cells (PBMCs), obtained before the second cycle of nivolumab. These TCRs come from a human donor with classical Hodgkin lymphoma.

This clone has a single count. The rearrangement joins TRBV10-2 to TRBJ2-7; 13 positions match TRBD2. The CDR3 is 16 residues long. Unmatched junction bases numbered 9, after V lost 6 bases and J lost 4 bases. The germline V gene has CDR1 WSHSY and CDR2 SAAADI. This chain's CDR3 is CASRETSGGKLYEQYF. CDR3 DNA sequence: TGCGCCAGCAGAGAGACTAGCGGGGGGAAACTGTACGAGCAGTACTTC.

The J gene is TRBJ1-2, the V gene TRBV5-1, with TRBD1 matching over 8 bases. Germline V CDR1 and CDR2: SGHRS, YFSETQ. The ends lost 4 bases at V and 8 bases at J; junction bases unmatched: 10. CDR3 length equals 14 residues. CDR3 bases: TGCGCCAGCAGCCTGGGACAGGACTTTAAAGGCTACACCTTC. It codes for CASSLGQDFKGYTF.

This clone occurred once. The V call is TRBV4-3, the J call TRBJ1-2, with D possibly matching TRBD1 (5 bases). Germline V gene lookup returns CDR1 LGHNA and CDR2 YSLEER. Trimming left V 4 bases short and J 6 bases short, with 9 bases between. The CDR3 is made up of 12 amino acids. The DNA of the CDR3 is TGCGCCAGCAGCCGGGGGGATCATGGCTACACCTTC. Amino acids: CASSRGDHGYTF.

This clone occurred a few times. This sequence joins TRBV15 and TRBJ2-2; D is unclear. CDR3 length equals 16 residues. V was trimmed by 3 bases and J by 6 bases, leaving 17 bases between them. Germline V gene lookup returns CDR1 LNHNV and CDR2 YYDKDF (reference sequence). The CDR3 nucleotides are TGTGCCACCAGCAGCAGATTGGATCCGTCCGCCGGGGAGCTGTTTTTT. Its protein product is CATSSRLDPSAGELFF.

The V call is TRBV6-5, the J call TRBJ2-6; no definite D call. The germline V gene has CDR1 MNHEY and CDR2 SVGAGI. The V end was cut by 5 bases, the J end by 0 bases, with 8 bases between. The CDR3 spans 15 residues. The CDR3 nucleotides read TGTGCCAGCAGTCCTGAGACCTCTGGGGCCAACGTCCTGACTTTC. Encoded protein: CASSPETSGANVLTF.

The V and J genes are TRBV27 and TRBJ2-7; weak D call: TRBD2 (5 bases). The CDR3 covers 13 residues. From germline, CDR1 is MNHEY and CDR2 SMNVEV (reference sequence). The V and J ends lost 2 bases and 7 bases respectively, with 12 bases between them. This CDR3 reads CASSLAGPREQYF. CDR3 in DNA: TGTGCCAGCAGTTTAGCGGGTCCGAGGGAGCAGTACTTC.

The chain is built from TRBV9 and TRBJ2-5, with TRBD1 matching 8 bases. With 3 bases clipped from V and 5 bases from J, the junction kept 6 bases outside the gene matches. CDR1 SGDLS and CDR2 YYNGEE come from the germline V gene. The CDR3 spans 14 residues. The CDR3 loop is CASSGQGAGETQYF. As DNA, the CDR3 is TGTGCCAGCAGCGGTCAGGGGGCTGGTGAGACCCAGTACTTC.

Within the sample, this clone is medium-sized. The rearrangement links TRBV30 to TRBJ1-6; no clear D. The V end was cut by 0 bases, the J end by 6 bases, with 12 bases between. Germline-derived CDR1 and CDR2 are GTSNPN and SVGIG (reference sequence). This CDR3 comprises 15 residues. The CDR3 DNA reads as TGTGCCTGGAGTGTACCGTACAGAGGTAATTCACCCCTCCACTTT. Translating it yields CAWSVPYRGNSPLHF. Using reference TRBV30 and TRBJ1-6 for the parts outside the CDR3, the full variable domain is SQTIHQWPATLVQPVGSPLSLECTVEGTSNPNLYWYRQAAGRGLQLLFYSVGIGQISSEVPQNLSASRPQDRQFILSSKKLLLSDSGFYLCAWSVPYRGNSPLHFGNGTRLTVT.

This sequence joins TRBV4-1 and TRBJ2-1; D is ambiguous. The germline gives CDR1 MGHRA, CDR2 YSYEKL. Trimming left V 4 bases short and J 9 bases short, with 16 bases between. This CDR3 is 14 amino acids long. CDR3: CASSRALPLGEQFF. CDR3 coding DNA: TGCGCCAGCAGCCGGGCACTACCATTGGGTGAGCAGTTCTTC.

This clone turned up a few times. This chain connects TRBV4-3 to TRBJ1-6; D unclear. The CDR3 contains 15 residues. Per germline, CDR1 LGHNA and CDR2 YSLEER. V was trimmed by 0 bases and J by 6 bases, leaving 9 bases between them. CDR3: CASSQDRLVNSPLHF. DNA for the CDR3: TGCGCCAGCAGCCAAGATCGTTTAGTTAATTCACCCCTCCACTTT.

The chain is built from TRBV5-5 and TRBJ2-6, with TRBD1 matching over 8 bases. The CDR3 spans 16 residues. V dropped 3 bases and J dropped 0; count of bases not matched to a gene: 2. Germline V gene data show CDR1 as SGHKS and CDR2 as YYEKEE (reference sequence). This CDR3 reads CASSSTGGSGANVLTF. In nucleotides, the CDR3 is TGTGCCAGCAGCTCTACAGGGGGCTCTGGGGCCAACGTCCTGACTTTC.

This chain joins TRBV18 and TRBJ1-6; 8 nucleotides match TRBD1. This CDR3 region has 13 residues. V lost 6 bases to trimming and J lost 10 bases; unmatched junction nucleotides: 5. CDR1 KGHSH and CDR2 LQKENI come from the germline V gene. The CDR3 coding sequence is TGTGCCAGCTCGCTGGACAGGGTCTCACCCCTCCACTTT. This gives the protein CASSLDRVSPLHF.

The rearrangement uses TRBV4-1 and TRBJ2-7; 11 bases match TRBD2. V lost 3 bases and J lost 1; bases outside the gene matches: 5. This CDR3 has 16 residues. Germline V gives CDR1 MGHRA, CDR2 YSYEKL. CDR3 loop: CASSQDSGGESYEQYF. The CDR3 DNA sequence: TGCGCCAGCAGCCAGGATAGCGGGGGGGAGTCCTACGAGCAGTACTTC.

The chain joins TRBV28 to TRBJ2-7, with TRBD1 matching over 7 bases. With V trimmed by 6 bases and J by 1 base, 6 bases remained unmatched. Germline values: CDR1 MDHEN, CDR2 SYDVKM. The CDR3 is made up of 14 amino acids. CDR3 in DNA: TGTGCCAGCAGGGGGAGACAGGGATCCTACGAGCAGTACTTC. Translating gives CASRGRQGSYEQYF.

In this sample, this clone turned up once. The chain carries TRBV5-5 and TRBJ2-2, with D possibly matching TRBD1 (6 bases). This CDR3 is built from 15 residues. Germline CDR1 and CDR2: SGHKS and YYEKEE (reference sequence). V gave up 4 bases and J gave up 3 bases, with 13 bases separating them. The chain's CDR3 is CASSLRGEHTGELFF. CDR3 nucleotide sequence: TGTGCCAGCAGCCTCAGGGGCGAACACACCGGGGAGCTGTTTTTT.

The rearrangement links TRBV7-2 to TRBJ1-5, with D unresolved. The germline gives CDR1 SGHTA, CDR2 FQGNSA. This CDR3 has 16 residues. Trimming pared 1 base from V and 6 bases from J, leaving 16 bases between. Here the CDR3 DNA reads TGTGCCAGCAGCTTAGGTTTAATAGGGTCTGGTCAGCCCCAGCATTTT. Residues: CASSLGLIGSGQPQHF.

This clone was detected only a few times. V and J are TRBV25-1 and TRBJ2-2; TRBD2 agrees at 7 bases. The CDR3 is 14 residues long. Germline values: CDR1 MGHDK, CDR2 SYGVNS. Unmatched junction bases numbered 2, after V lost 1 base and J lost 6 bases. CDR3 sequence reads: CASSELGGAGELFF. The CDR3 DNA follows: TGTGCCAGCAGTGAATTGGGGGGGGCCGGGGAGCTGTTTTTT. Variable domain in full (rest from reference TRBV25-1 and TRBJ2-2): EADIYQTPRYLVIGTGKKITLECSQTMGHDKMYWYQQDPGMELHLIHYSYGVNSTEKGDLSSESTVSRIRTEHFPLTLESARPSHTSQYLCASSELGGAGELFFGEGSRLTVL.

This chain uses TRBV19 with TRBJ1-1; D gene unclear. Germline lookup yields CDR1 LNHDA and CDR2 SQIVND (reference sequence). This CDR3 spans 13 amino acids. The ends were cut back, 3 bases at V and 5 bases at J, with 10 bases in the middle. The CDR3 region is CASSIWTGTEAFF. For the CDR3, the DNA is TGTGCCAGTAGTATTTGGACGGGGACTGAAGCTTTCTTT.